This T cell receptor beta chain was sequenced for a study of vaccination and CD4 T cells after COVID-19. Findings and caveats of the study: The study found median SARS-CoV-2-reactive clonotypes rising from about 20 to 38, not significantly. Detection of a median around 85% of reactive clones in convalescent patients was confined to the period after vaccination.

The treatment was: roughly ten-day PBMC culture with coronavirus spike peptide pools or control peptides (ViraFEST assay). This clonotype appeared once. Antigen specificity is unknown. Sequenced with the Oncomine TCR Beta short-read assay was DNA taken from cultured CD4+ T cells. TCRdb analysed the PCR reads with MiXCR anew, one entry per CDR3 protein. The sample includes about 20,000 distinct CDR3 sequences, about 50% of them seen just once. Germline assignment: CDR1 MGHRA and CDR2 YSYEKL. The CDR3 length is 12 residues. Trimming cost V 4 bases and J 8 bases; bases outside gene matches: 4. The rearrangement uses TRBV4-1 and TRBJ1-1, with TRBD1 identical over 7 bases. The sample was CD4+ T cells from blood, cultured in vitro. This receptor was obtained from a human donor who had recovered from COVID-19. CDR3 amino acids: CASSRIQGEAFF. The DNA of the CDR3 is TGCGCCAGCAGCCGGATACAGGGGGAAGCTTTCTTT.